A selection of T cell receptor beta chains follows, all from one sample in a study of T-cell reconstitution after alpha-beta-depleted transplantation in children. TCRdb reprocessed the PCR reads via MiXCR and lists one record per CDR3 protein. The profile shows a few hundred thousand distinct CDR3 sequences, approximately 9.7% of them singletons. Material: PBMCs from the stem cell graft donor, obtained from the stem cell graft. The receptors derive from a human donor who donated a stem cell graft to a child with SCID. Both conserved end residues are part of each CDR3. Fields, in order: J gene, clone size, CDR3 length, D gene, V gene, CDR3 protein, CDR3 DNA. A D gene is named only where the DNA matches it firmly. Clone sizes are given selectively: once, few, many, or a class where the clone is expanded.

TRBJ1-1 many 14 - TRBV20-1 CSASRQAMNTEAFF TGCAGTGCTAGTAGACAGGCCATGAACACTGAAGCTTTCTTT
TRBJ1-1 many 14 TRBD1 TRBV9 CASNIGTANTEAFF TGTGCCAGCAACATCGGGACAGCAAACACTGAAGCTTTCTTT
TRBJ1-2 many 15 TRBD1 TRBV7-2 CASSSRTGQGYGYTF TGTGCCAGCAGCTCTCGGACAGGGCAGGGGTATGGCTACACCTTC
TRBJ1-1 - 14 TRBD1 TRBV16 CASSFRTGNTEAFF TGTGCCAGCAGCTTTAGGACAGGGAACACTGAAGCTTTCTTT
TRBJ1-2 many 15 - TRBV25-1 CASSDPWDGNSGYTF TGTGCCAGCAGTGACCCTTGGGACGGAAATTCAGGCTACACCTTC
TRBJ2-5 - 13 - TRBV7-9 CASSLGFRETQYF TGTGCCAGCAGCTTAGGTTTTAGGGAGACCCAGTACTTC
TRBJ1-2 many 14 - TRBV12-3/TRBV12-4 CASSFTVGKVGYTF TGTGCCAGCAGTTTTACGGTGGGGAAAGTTGGCTACACCTTC
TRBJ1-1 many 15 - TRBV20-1 CSAHEPGGWGTEAFF TGCAGTGCGCACGAGCCCGGGGGATGGGGCACTGAAGCTTTCTTT
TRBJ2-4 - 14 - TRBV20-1 CSARDGTGKNIQYF TGCAGTGCTAGAGACGGGACGGGGAAAAACATTCAGTACTTC
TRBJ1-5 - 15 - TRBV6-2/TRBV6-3 CASSWGRRRNQPQHF TGTGCCAGCAGTTGGGGCCGACGGCGGAATCAGCCCCAGCATTTT
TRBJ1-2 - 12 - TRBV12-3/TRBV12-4 CASREFGYGDTF TGTGCCAGCAGAGAATTCGGCTATGGCGACACCTTC
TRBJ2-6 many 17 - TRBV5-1 CASSDPGVSSGANVLTF TGCGCCAGCAGCGATCCTGGGGTATCCTCCGGGGCCAACGTCCTGACTTTC
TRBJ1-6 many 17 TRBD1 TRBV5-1 CASSLTSGQGANSPLHF TGCGCCAGCAGCCTAACTTCGGGACAGGGGGCGAATTCACCCCTCCACTTT
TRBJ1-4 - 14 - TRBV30 CAWSTGFGGEKLFF TGTGCCTGGAGCACCGGGTTCGGGGGTGAAAAACTGTTTTTT
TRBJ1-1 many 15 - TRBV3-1 CASSQDEGVNTEAFF TGTGCCAGCAGCCAAGATGAAGGGGTGAACACTGAAGCTTTCTTT
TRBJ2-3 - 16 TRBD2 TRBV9 CASSVSSGGGTDTQYF TGTGCCAGCAGCGTGAGTAGCGGGGGAGGAACAGATACGCAGTATTTT
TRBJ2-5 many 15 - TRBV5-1 CASSLGDPSIKTQYF TGCGCCAGCAGCTTAGGGGACCCTTCCATAAAGACCCAGTACTTC
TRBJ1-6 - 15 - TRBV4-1 CASSQVPDLNSPLHF TGCGCCAGCAGCCAAGTACCGGACCTTAATTCACCCCTCCACTTT
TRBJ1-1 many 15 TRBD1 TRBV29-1 CSVVSSRTGYTEAFF TGCAGCGTTGTCAGTAGCCGGACAGGGTACACTGAAGCTTTCTTT
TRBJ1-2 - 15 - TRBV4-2 CASSPRGGRNYGYTF TGTGCCAGCAGCCCCCGGGGTGGTCGTAACTATGGCTACACCTTC
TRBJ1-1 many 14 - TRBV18 CASSPRALGTEAFF TGTGCCAGCTCACCCCGTGCCTTGGGCACTGAAGCTTTCTTT
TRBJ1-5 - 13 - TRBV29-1 CSVAYQINQPQHF TGCAGCGTTGCTTACCAGATCAATCAGCCCCAGCATTTT
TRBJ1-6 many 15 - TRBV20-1 CSARSRDCRDSPLHF TGCAGTGCTAGATCGAGGGACTGCAGGGATTCACCCCTCCACTTT
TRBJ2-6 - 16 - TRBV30 CAWSVGRSSGANVLTF TGTGCCTGGAGTGTGGGACGGAGCTCTGGGGCCAACGTCCTGACTTTC
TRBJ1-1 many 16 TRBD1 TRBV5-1 CASSRPGQGISTEAFF TGCGCCAGCAGCCGCCCGGGACAGGGTATAAGCACTGAAGCTTTCTTT